These T cell receptor beta chains were read from a single sample in a study of blood T cell repertoires in COVID-19. Produced via immunoSEQ multiplex PCR; TCRdb's table is partial and in-frame only. The top ten clones hold approximately 7.2% of a sample with 200,000 to 250,000 clones, around 86% of them seen once. Sequenced material: peripheral blood. These receptors came from a woman in her 70s with active or convalescent COVID-19. CDR3s include the opening cysteine and the closing phenylalanine or tryptophan. The order of the fields is D gene, clone size, V gene, J gene, CDR3 DNA, CDR3 protein. A D gene is named only where the DNA matches it firmly. Expanded clones get a size class; other rows say once, few or many, or leave the size out.

TRBD1	-	TRBV4-1	TRBJ1-2	TGCGCCAGCAGCCCCCGGGACAGGGAAGGTGGCTACACCTTC	CASSPRDREGGYTF
-	-	TRBV19	TRBJ1-2	TGTGCCAGTAGTTCGCCGGGACAACAGGGTTATGGCTACACCTTC	CASSSPGQQGYGYTF
TRBD2	-	TRBV9	TRBJ2-3	TGTGCCAGCAGCGTAGGAGGGGGGACTAGCGGTACCGCTAGCACAGATACGCAGTATTTT	CASSVGGGTSGTASTDTQYF
-	-	TRBV7-2	TRBJ1-1	TGTGCCAGCAGCTTAGTCGGGGAGTTGAACACTGAAGCTTTCTTT	CASSLVGELNTEAFF
TRBD2	-	TRBV18	TRBJ2-3	TGTGCCAGCTCACTATTAGCGGGGGACACAGATACGCAGTATTTT	CASSLLAGDTDTQYF
-	-	TRBV29-1	TRBJ1-2	TGCAGCGTTGAACCAGGGGCTAACTATGGCTACACCTTC	CSVEPGANYGYTF
TRBD1	-	TRBV9	TRBJ2-3	TGTGCCAGCAGCGTAGATACCGCGGGACAGGTAGTAACAGATACGCAGTATTTT	CASSVDTAGQVVTDTQYF
-	-	TRBV3-1/TRBV3-2	TRBJ2-4	TGTGCCAGCAGTGATCGGGGAGCCAAAAACATTCAGTACTTC	CASSDRGAKNIQYF
-	-	TRBV11-2	TRBJ2-7	TGTGCCAGCAGCCCCCGACAGTTCACCGTTCACGAGCAGTACTTC	CASSPRQFTVHEQYF
-	-	TRBV11-2	TRBJ1-5	TGTGCCAGCAGCTTAGGACACACCGATGGCAATCAGCCCCAGCATTTT	CASSLGHTDGNQPQHF
-	once	TRBV5-6	TRBJ1-4	TGTGCCAGCAGCTTGGACAGGATCTTCACTAATGAAAAACTGTTTTTT	CASSLDRIFTNEKLFF
-	-	TRBV12-3/TRBV12-4	TRBJ1-4	TGTGCCAGCAGTACGGATGAAAAACTGTTTTTT	CASSTDEKLFF
-	-	TRBV6-6	TRBJ1-5	TGTGCCAGCAGTTACTCGAGCGAGGGAAAAGAGCATTTT	CASSYSSEGKEHF
-	-	TRBV5-4	TRBJ1-2	TGTGCCAGCAGCGCCGACAGTCCCGATGGCTACACCTTC	CASSADSPDGYTF
TRBD1	-	TRBV28	TRBJ2-1	TGTGCCAGCAGTTGGTCGGGACAGGGGTACAATGAGCAGTTCTTC	CASSWSGQGYNEQFF
-	-	TRBV10-1	TRBJ1-1	TGCGCCAGCAGTGCCACGGGATGGAACACTGAAGCTTTCTTT	CASSATGWNTEAFF
-	-	TRBV20-1	TRBJ1-2	TGCAGCATCGGGACTGTCTATGGCTACACCTTC	CSIGTVYGYTF
TRBD2	-	TRBV3-1/TRBV3-2	TRBJ2-2	TGTGCCAGCAGCCCCTCGGGGCGGGGGGGCCTAAGCGGGGAGCTGTTTTTT	CASSPSGRGGLSGELFF
-	-	TRBV6-6	TRBJ1-1	TGTGCCAGCAGTTACTCAGGGGTGCGCACTGAAGCTTTCTTT	CASSYSGVRTEAFF
-	-	TRBV2	TRBJ1-2	TGTGCCAGCAGTGATAACGACAGCCTCTATGGCTACACCTTC	CASSDNDSLYGYTF
-	-	TRBV7-9	TRBJ1-6	TGTGCCAGCAGCGGCTTGGGGGGGGGTAATTCACCCCTCCACTTT	CASSGLGGGNSPLHF
-	-	TRBV5-8	TRBJ2-6	TGTGCCAGCAGTCGCTGGAAAGGGGGACGCTCTGGGGCCAACGTCCTGACTTTC	CASSRWKGGRSGANVLTF
-	-	TRBV14	TRBJ1-1	TGTGCCAGCAGTCCTAATCAGGGCGCGTACACTGAAGCTTTCTTT	CASSPNQGAYTEAFF
-	-	TRBV7-8	TRBJ1-2	TGTGCCAGCAGCCTTCAGGGGACTAACTATGGCTACACCTTC	CASSLQGTNYGYTF
-	-	TRBV5-1	TRBJ1-2	TGCGCCAGCAGCTTGGTTGGGAGTCCGAACTATGGCTACACCTTC	CASSLVGSPNYGYTF
-	-	TRBV2	TRBJ1-1	TGTGCCAGCGGGAGGACCTGGTTGCGGACTGAAGCTTTCTTT	CASGRTWLRTEAFF
TRBD1	-	TRBV5-1	TRBJ2-7	TGCGCCAGCAGCTTGGGACAGGGTCAATACGAGCAGTACTTC	CASSLGQGQYEQYF
TRBD2	-	TRBV3-1/TRBV3-2	TRBJ2-2	TGTGCCAGCGGCCGCGGGGGGATGGGCGGGGAGCTGTTTTTT	CASGRGGMGGELFF
-	-	TRBV9	TRBJ1-2	TGTGCCAGCAGCGACAGGGCTGGCTATGGCTACACCTTC	CASSDRAGYGYTF
-	-	TRBV11-3	TRBJ2-3	TGTGCCAGCAGCCACGATCAGAACAGGGTCGATACGCAGTATTTT	CASSHDQNRVDTQYF
-	-	TRBV2	TRBJ1-1	TGTGCCAGCAGTGTGGGGGGTTCCCAAGCTTTCTTT	CASSVGGSQAFF
TRBD2	-	TRBV18	TRBJ2-1	TGTGCCAGCTCATCTACTAGCGGTATCCACAATGAGCAGTTCTTC	CASSSTSGIHNEQFF
-	once	TRBV9	TRBJ2-5	TGTGCCAGCAGCGTAGAGGCGGGGTTGAAGGAGACCCAGTACTTC	CASSVEAGLKETQYF
-	few	TRBV19	TRBJ1-5	TGTGCCAGTAGTACCCGCAGGGATCAGCCCCAGCATTTT	CASSTRRDQPQHF
-	few	TRBV2	TRBJ1-5	TGTGCCAGCAGTGAGCAGTCCTCTAATCAGCCCCAGCATTTT	CASSEQSSNQPQHF
-	once	TRBV5-1	TRBJ2-7	TGCGCCAGCAGCTTGGTTCCGGGCTACGAGCAGTACTTC	CASSLVPGYEQYF
-	-	TRBV6-5	TRBJ1-1	TGTGCCAGCAGTTTTGCCGGGGACACTGAAGCTTTCTTT	CASSFAGDTEAFF
-	-	TRBV5-4	TRBJ1-4	TGTGCCAGCAGCTCCCCTAGGTCTGGAAATGAAAAACTGTTTTTT	CASSSPRSGNEKLFF
TRBD1	-	TRBV5-1	TRBJ1-5	TGCGCCAGCAGCTTAGGACAGGCGGGTCAGCCCCAGCATTTT	CASSLGQAGQPQHF
-	-	TRBV23-1	TRBJ1-2	TGCGCCAGCAGTCAATCTGCCGGGAAGGATGGCTACACCTTC	CASSQSAGKDGYTF
-	-	TRBV24-1	TRBJ1-5	TGTGCCTTCGCGGACACCCAACACTCCCCTTATCAGCCCCAGCATTTT	CAFADTQHSPYQPQHF
-	-	TRBV19	TRBJ1-6	TGTGCCAGTAGTATAGTTGGAGAAATCTCCTATAATTCACCCCTCCACTTT	CASSIVGEISYNSPLHF
-	-	TRBV12-3/TRBV12-4	TRBJ2-7	TGTGCCAGCAGTTTATATTATAGGGGCGAGCAGTACTTC	CASSLYYRGEQYF
-	-	TRBV19	TRBJ1-1	TGTGCCAGTAGCCGGAGGGGCAGGGACACTGAAGCTTTCTTT	CASSRRGRDTEAFF
-	-	TRBV12-3/TRBV12-4	TRBJ1-1	TGTGCCAGCAGTTTACGGGTCAGCGAAGCTTTCTTT	CASSLRVSEAFF
-	few	TRBV6-5	TRBJ1-6	TGTGCCAGCGCACGGGGAGGCACCTATAATTCACCCCTCCACTTT	CASARGGTYNSPLHF
-	-	TRBV20-1	TRBJ2-7	TGCAGTGCTAGTGAAACGGGGGGCGTCTACGAGCAGTACTTC	CSASETGGVYEQYF
TRBD2	-	TRBV5-1	TRBJ2-5	TGCGCCAGCAGCTCCGGACTAGCGGGAGGCCAAGAGACCCAGTACTTC	CASSSGLAGGQETQYF
-	-	TRBV5-1	TRBJ2-1	TGCGCCAGCAGCTTGGGAGGGAGCTCCTACAATGAGCAGTTCTTC	CASSLGGSSYNEQFF
-	-	TRBV27	TRBJ1-2	TGTGCCAGCACCCTACCGGCAGGGGAGTATGGCTACACCTTC	CASTLPAGEYGYTF